This TCR beta chain appears in the sequencing data of a study of neurological immune-mediated disorders. Study conclusions and caveats: The most TCR clonal expansion was seen in HTLV-1-associated myelopathy, and the least was seen in multiple sclerosis, which fell below healthy controls.

V lost 3 bases and J lost 4, with 9 bases in between. Germline-derived CDR1 and CDR2 are DFQATT and SNEGSKA (reference sequence). There are 13 residues in the CDR3. This clonotype was recorded at least ten times. Antigen unknown. The output of every sequencing run exceeded 200 million TCR-beta sequences, derived from 15-18 subjects. Via MiXCR, TCRdb re-called the 5' RACE reads, giving one row per CDR3 protein. Among around 58,000 distinct CDR3 sequences listed, roughly 3.5% were seen once. Sequenced: PBMCs. This chain uses TRBV20-1 with TRBJ1-4, with D unresolved. This TCR derives from a woman aged 55-70 years with multiple sclerosis. CDR3 protein: CSASVQINEKLFF. For the CDR3, the DNA is TGCAGTGCTAGTGTACAGATTAATGAAAAACTGTTTTTT.